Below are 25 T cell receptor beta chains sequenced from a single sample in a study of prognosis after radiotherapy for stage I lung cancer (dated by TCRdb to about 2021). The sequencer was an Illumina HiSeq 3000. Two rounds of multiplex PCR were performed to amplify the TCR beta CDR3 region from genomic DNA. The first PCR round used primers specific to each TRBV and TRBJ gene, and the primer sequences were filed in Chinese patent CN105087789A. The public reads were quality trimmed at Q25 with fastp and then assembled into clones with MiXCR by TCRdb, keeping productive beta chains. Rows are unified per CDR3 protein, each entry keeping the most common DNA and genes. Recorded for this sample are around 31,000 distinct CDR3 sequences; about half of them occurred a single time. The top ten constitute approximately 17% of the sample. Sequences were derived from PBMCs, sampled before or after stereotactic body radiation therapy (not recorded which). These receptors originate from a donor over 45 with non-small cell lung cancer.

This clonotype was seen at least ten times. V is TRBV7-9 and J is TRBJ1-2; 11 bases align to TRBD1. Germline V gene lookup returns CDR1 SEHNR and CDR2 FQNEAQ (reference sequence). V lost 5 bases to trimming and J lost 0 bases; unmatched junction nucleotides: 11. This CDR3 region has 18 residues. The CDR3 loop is CASSPSGGQGGPNYGYTF. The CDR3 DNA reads TGTGCCAGCAGCCCCAGCGGGGGACAGGGGGGGCCTAACTATGGCTACACCTTC.

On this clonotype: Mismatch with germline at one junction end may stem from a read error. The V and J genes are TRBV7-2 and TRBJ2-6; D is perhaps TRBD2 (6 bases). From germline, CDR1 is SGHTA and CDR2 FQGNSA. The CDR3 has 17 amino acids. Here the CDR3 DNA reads TGTGCCAGCAGCTTAGTGGGGGGATGGGCTGTGGCCAACGTCCTTACTTTC. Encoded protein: CASSLVGGWAVANVLTF.

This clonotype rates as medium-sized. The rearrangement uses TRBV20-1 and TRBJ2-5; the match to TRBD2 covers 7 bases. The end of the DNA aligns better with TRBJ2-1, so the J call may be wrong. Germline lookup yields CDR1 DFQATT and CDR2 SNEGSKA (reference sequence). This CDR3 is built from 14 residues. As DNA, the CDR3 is TGCAGTGCTAGGGGGATTCTAGCGGTCAATGAGCAGTTCTTC. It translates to CSARGILAVNEQFF.

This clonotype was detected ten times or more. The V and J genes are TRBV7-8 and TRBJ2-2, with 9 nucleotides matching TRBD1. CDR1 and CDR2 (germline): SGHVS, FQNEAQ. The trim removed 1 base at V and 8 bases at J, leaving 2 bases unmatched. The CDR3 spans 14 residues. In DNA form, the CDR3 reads TGTGCCAGCAGCTTAGACAGGGGGCGTGGGGAGCTGTTTTTT. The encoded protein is CASSLDRGRGELFF.

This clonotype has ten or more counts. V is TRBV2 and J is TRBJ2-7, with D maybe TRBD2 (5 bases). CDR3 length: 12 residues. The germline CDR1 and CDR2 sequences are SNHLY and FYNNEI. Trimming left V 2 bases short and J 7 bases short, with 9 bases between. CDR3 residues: CASSERGVEQYF. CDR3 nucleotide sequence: TGTGCCAGCAGTGAACGGGGTGTAGAGCAGTACTTC.

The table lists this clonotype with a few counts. CDR3 in DNA: TGTGCCTCCCCCTTTTCCGGCAGCACAGATACGCAGTATTTT. As protein: CASPFSGSTDTQYF. This chain connects TRBV30 to TRBJ2-3; no clear D gene. The V end lost 7 bases, the J end lost 0 bases, and 14 bases lay between the germline ends. From germline, CDR1 is GTSNPN and CDR2 SVGIG (reference sequence). CDR3 size: 14 residues.

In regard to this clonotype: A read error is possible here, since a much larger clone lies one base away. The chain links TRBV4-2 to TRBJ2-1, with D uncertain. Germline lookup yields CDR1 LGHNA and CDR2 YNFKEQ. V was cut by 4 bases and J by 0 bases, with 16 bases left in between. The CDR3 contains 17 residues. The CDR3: CASSRSHNPISYNEQFF. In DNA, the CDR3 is TGTGCCAGCAGCCGCAGTCATAATCCTATCTCCTACAATGAGCAGTTCTTC.

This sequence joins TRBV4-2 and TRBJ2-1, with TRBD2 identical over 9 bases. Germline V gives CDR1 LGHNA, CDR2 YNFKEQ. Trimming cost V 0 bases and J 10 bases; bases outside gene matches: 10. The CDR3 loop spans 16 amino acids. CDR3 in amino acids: CASSQEVLAGADEQFF. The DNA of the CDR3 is TGTGCCAGCAGCCAAGAAGTATTAGCGGGAGCTGACGAGCAGTTCTTC.

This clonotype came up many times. The CDR3 DNA follows: TGTGCCAGCAGCTTAGTTGTGAGGAACACTGAAGCTTTCTTT. This codes for CASSLVVRNTEAFF. V and J are TRBV7-8 and TRBJ1-1; the D is unclear. The CDR3 loop spans 14 amino acids. The V end was cut by 1 base, the J end by 1 base, with 7 bases between. CDR1 and CDR2 from the germline V gene are SGHVS and FQNEAQ.

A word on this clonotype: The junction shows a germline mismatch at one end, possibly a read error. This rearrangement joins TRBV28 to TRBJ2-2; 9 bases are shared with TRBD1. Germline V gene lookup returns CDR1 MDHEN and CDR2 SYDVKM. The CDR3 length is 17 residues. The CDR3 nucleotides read TGTGCCAGCATCCGTGACAGGGGGATTACGAGTTCCGGGGAGCTGTCTTTT. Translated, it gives CASIRDRGITSSGELSF.

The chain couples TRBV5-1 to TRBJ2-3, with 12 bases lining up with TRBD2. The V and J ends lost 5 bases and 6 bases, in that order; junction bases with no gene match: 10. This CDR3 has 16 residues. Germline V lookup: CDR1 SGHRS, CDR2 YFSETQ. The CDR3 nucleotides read TGCGCCAGCAGAACTCTAGCGGGAGGGCCCGAGGATACGCAGTATTTT. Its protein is CASRTLAGGPEDTQYF.

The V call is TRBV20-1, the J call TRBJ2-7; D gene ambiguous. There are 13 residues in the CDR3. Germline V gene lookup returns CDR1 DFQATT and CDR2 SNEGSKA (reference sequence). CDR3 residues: CRALSGGLGDQYF. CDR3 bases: TGCAGGGCCTTGTCCGGCGGATTGGGCGATCAGTACTTC.

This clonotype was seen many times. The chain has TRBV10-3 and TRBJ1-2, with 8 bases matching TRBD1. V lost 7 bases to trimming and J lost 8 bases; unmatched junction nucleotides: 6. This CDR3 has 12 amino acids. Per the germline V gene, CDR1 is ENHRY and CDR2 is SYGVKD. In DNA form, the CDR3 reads TGTGCCATCAAGTCACAGGGGGGCGGCTACACCTTC. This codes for CAIKSQGGGYTF.

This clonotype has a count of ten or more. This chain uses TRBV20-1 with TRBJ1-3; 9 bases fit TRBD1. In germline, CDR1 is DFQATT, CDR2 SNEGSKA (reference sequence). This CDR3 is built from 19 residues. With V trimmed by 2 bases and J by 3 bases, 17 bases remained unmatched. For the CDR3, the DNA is TGCAGTGCTAGAAGCGCGAGAAGGACAGGGGAAAAGGGTGGAAACACCATATATTTT. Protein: CSARSARRTGEKGGNTIYF.

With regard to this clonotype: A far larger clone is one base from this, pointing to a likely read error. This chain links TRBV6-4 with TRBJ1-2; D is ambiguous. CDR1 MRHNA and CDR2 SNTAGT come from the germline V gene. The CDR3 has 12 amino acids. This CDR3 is CASSYSGYGYIF. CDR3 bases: TGTGCCAGCAGTTACTCAGGCTATGGCTACATCTTC.

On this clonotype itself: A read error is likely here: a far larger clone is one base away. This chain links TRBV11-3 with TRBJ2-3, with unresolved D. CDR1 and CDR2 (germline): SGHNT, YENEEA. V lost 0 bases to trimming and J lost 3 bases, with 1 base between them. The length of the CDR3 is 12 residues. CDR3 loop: CASSLDTDTQYF. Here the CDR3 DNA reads TGTGCCAGCAGCTTAGATACAGATACGCAGTATTTT.

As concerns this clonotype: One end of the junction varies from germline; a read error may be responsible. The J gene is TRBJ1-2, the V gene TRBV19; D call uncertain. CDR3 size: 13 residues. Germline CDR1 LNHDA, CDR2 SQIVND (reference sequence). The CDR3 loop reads CASKEGRLYGYTF. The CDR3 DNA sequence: TGTGCCAGTAAGGAAGGGAGGCTGTATGGCTACACATTC.

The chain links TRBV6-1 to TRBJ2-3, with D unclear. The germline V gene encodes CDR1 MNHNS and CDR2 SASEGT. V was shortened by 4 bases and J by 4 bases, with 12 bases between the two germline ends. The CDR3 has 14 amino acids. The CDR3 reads CASSAPSGADTQYF. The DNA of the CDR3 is TGTGCCAGCAGTGCCCCTTCTGGGGCAGATACGCAGTATTTT.

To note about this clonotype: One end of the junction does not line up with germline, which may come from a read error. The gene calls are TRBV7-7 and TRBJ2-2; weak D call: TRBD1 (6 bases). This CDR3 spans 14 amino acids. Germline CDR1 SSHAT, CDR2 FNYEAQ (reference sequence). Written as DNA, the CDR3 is TGTGCTAGCAGCTTAGCACAGGGTCCCGGGGAGCTGTTTTTT. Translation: CASSLAQGPGELFF.

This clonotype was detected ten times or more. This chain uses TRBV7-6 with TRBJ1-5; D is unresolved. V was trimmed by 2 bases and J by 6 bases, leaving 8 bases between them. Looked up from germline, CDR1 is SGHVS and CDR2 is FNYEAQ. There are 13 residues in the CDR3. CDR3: CASSLTFGQPQHF. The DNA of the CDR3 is TGTGCCAGCAGCTTAACGTTCGGTCAGCCCCAGCATTTT.

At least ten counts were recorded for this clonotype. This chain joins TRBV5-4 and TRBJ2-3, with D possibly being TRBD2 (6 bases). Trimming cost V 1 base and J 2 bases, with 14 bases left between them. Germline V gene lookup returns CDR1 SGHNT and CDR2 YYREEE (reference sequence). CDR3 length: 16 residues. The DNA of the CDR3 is TGTGCCAGCAGCTTGAGGTCTAGCGTTACCACAGATACGCAGTATTTT. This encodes CASSLRSSVTTDTQYF.

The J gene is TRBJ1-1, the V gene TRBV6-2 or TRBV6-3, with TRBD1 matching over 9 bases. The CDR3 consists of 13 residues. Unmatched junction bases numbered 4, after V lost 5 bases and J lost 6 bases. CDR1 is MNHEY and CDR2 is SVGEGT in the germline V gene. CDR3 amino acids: CASSRDRESEAFF. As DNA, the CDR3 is TGTGCCAGCAGTCGGGACAGGGAGTCTGAAGCTTTCTTT.

The DNA of the CDR3 is TGTGCCAGCAGCCAATCCGGGACAGGGTATAATTCACCCCTCCACTTT. Translated, it gives CASSQSGTGYNSPLHF. The chain uses TRBV7-2 and TRBJ1-6; 9 bases line up with TRBD1. The V gene end was trimmed by 5 bases and the J gene end by 4 bases; junction bases not matched to a gene: 6. The CDR3 is 16 amino acids. CDR1 and CDR2 from the germline V gene are SGHTA and FQGNSA.

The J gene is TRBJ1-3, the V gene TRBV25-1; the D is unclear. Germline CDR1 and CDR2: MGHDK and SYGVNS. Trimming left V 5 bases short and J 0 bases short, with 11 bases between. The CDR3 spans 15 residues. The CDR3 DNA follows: TGTGCCAGCAGTTTTTGGTCCGACTCTGGAAACACCATATATTTT. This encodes CASSFWSDSGNTIYF.

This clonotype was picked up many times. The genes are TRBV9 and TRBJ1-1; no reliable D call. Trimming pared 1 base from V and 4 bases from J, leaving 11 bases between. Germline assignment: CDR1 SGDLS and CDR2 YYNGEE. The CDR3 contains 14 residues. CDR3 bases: TGTGCCAGCAGCGTAAACGGGGATGGCACTGAAGCTTTCTTT. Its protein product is CASSVNGDGTEAFF.